This TCR beta chain was profiled in a study of post-analysis software for immune sequencing data. Study background: Multiple sclerosis in the patients followed relapsing-remitting, secondary progressive and progressive-relapsing courses. General observations from the study: Those with multiple sclerosis, the patient group, showed significantly lower normalized Chao1 diversity than controls. Elevated frequency relative to controls characterized four to six TRBV segments in patients, TRBV5-6, TRBV5-1 and TRBV20-1 among them. Clustering by F measure revealed strong co-clustering among samples prepared together in one batch.

This clonotype has a single count. The antigen is unknown. The TCR beta cDNA libraries contained unique molecular identifiers. T cells numbering about 0.85 to 11 million yielded cDNA molecules that totaled some 500,000. TCRdb processed the PCR reads anew with MiXCR; each CDR3 protein has one entry. The sample consists of approximately 250,000 distinct CDR3 sequences, 36% of them appearing once. The V end was cut by 0 bases, the J end by 11 bases, with 16 bases between. The CDR3 contains 14 residues. CDR1 and CDR2 (germline): ENHRY, SYGVKD. V and J are TRBV10-3 and TRBJ2-5; possible D gene TRBD2, 5 bases. The TCR comes from a girl aged 10-17 years with multiple sclerosis. The sequenced sample was blood. The CDR3 spells CAISESDSLEEQYF. For the CDR3, the DNA is TGTGCCATCAGTGAGTCTGACTCATTGGAGGAGCAGTACTTC.